The source of this T cell receptor (beta chain) is a study of OX40 agonist ivuxolimab in advanced cancers. Overall study: Of mixed ages from about 23 to 90 and averaging roughly 66 years, the group was approximately 84% male.

Study observations and caveats: More expanded clones were seen, on average, in CD8+ T cells than in CD4+. Some nonresponders also had low normalized T-cell clonal expansion.

Data came from immunoSEQ multiplex PCR; TCRdb stores just in-frame clones and leaves some out. The sample includes about 77,000 clones, about 90% of them seen just once. Turning to this clone: The antigen is not known.

The CDR3 consists of 16 residues. Germline values: CDR1 SGHKS, CDR2 YYEKEE (reference sequence). Unmatched junction bases numbered 9, after V lost 0 bases and J lost 5 bases. The receptor was isolated from an adult with an advanced solid tumor such as melanoma, head and neck, liver or kidney cancer. This sequence joins TRBV5-5 and TRBJ2-7; 9 positions match TRBD1. The material sequenced was CD4+ or CD8+ T cells sorted from blood, taken in a trial of the OX40 agonist ivuxolimab. The CDR3 nucleotides read TGTGCCAGCAGCTTGGTTCTGGACAGGGGAGCGCACGAGCAGTACTTC. The encoded protein is CASSLVLDRGAHEQYF.